One and the same sample provided the 4 T cell receptor beta chains below, sequenced in a study of CD8 T cells in ankylosing spondylitis. TCRdb called the 5' RACE reads again in MiXCR, with one record for every CDR3 protein. The sample includes some 130,000 distinct CDR3 sequences, 7.5% to 9.5% seen only once; the top ten take about 7.3%. The sample was synovial fluid, either unsorted or a sorted T cell fraction (not recorded which). The receptors were sampled from a male donor with ankylosing spondylitis.

This clonotype was seen many times. The rearrangement links TRBV28 to TRBJ2-3, with D perhaps being TRBD1 or TRBD2 (6 bases each). The CDR3 is 14 residues long. Looked up from germline, CDR1 is MDHEN and CDR2 is SYDVKM. V lost 5 bases to trimming and J lost 4 bases, with 13 bases between them. CDR3 DNA: TGTGCCAGCAGTAAGGCAGGGGAGGCAGATACGCAGTATTTT. Translated: CASSKAGEADTQYF.

This clonotype was picked up a small number of times. The rearrangement uses TRBV7-9 and TRBJ2-6, with D possibly TRBD1 on 5 matching bases. Trimming left V 2 bases short and J 0 bases short, with 11 bases between. The germline gives CDR1 SEHNR, CDR2 FQNEAQ (reference sequence). The CDR3 runs to 17 residues. CDR3 coding DNA: TGTGCCAGCAGCTTAACCCGACAGAGCTCTGGGGCCAACGTCCTGACTTTC. Amino acid sequence: CASSLTRQSSGANVLTF.

The chain joins TRBV12-3 or TRBV12-4 to TRBJ1-1, with TRBD1 as a possible D gene (5 bases). The CDR3 extends over 15 amino acids. V was shortened by 6 bases and J by 5 bases, with 19 bases between the two germline ends. CDR3: CASSLAGGIGTEAFF. CDR3 nucleotide sequence: TGTGCCAGCAGCCTTGCCGGGGGGATAGGAACTGAAGCTTTCTTT.

This sequence joins TRBV4-1 and TRBJ2-2; D uncertain. V was pared by 0 bases and J by 5 bases, with 13 bases between. This CDR3 is built from 16 residues. The germline CDR1 and CDR2 sequences are MGHRA and YSYEKL. The CDR3: CASSQDRVRLTGELFF. The CDR3 DNA reads as TGCGCCAGCAGCCAAGATAGGGTGAGACTTACCGGGGAGCTGTTTTTT.